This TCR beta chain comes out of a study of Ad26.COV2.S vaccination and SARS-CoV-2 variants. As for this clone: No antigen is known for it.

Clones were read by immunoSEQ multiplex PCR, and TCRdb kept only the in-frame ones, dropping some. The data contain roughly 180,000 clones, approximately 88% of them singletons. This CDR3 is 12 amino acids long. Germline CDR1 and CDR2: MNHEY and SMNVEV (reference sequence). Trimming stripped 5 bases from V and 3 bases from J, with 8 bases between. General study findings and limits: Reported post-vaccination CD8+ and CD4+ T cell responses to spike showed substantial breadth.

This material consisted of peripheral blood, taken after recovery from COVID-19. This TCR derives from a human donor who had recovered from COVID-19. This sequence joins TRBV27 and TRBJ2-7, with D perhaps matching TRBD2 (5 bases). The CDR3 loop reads CASSSGGYEQYF. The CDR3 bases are TGTGCCAGCAGTAGCGGAGGCTACGAGCAGTACTTC.